This entry concerns a single T cell receptor beta chain. Its antigen is not known. Data came from immunoSEQ multiplex PCR; TCRdb stores just in-frame clones and leaves some out. The sample gives about 170,000 clones, about nine tenths of which show up once; 5.7% is in the top ten. This entry is derived from a study of cytomegalovirus exposure and HLA in healthy donors. Study at large: The use of the same platform for the roughly 120 validation repertoires and the roughly 700 first-cohort repertoires was reported by a later analysis.

CDR1 is SGDLS and CDR2 is YYNGEE in the germline V gene. Deletions cut 0 bases from V and 7 bases from J, with 10 bases between. The CDR3 runs to 13 residues. Whole-study findings and limits: Reports showed the classifier diagnosing cytomegalovirus status with high specificity and sensitivity. According to a later analysis, TCR clusters from the first cohort tended to co-occur in the 100 to 150 validation repertoires. Cytomegalovirus association was assigned to about 150 TCR beta chains.

The clonotype was recovered from a woman in her twenties or thirties in good health and CMV-seronegative. Sequences were obtained from PBMCs. The chain couples TRBV9 to TRBJ1-2; no reliable D call. CDR3 residues: CASSVGPASGYTF. CDR3 nucleotides: TGTGCCAGCAGCGTAGGCCCGGCGTCTGGCTACACCTTC. Full variable domain (rest looked up from reference TRBV9 and TRBJ1-2): DSGVTQTPKHLITATGQRVTLRCSPRSGDLSVYWYQQSLDQGLQFLIQYYNGEERAKGNILERFSAQQFPDLHSELNLSSLELGDSALYFCASSVGPASGYTFGSGTRLTVV.